This TCR beta chain was captured in a study of metastatic and nonmetastatic thyroid tumors. Across the whole study: It was across blood and tumor or nodule tissue from malignant and benign thyroid patients that repertoires were compared. The study's findings and limits: Reportedly, malignant thyroid tumors had significantly higher TCR beta diversity than benign nodules, in blood and tumor.

Germline V gene data show CDR1 as SGHTA and CDR2 as FQGNSA. V lost 4 bases, J lost 11 bases, and 8 bases stayed unmatched. The CDR3 runs 13 residues. Nobody among the patients had been given any treatment before thyroid surgery. As originally analysed: Clinicopathological groups differed in CDR3, with these differences serving to build a distant-metastasis classifier for papillary thyroid cancer. Using MiXCR, TCRdb re-called clones from the PCR reads. The authors' filters were not applied to this entry. Among about 5,000 clones listed, approximately 30% were seen once. By frequency in the sample, this clone is medium-sized. Its antigen is unidentified.

The sequencing input was adjacent normal tissue. The TCR was taken from a female donor with papillary thyroid cancer or a benign thyroid nodule (not recorded which). Some clones in this sample may be carry-over from other donors' samples. The genes are TRBV7-2 and TRBJ1-1, with TRBD1 matching over 9 bases. The CDR3 sequence: CASSSRRTGEAFF. CDR3 coding DNA: TGTGCCAGCAGCTCTAGACGGACAGGGGAGGCTTTCTTT.